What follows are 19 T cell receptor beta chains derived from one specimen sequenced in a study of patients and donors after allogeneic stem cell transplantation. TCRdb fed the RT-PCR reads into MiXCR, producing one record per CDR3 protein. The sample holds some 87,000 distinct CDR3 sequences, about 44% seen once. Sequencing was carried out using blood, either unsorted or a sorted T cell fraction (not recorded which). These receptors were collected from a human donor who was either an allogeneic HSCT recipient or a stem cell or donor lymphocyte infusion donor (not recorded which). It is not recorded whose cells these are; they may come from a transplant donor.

For the CDR3, the DNA is TGCGCCAGCAGCTTGGGTCCAGGGGAACCTCCGGAGACCCAGTACTTC. Translated: CASSLGPGEPPETQYF. The genes are TRBV5-1 and TRBJ2-5, with D possibly matching TRBD1 (6 bases). CDR1 SGHRS and CDR2 YFSETQ come from the germline V gene. The CDR3 is 16 residues long. V shed 0 bases and J shed 5 bases, with 17 bases lying between them.

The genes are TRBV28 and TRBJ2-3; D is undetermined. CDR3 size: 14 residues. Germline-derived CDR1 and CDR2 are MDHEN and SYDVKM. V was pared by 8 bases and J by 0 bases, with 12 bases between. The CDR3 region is CASGVGWSTDTQYF. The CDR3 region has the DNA TGTGCCAGCGGAGTGGGGTGGAGCACAGATACGCAGTATTTT.

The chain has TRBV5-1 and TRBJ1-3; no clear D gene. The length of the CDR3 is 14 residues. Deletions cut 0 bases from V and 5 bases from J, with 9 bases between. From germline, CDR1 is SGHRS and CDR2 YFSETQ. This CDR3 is CASSLASGRNTIYF. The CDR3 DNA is TGCGCCAGCAGCTTGGCCTCCGGACGAAACACCATATATTTT.

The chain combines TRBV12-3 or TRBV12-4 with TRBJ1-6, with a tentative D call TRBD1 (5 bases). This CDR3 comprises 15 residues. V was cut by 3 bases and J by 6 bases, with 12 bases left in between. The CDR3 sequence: CASSFTQGSNSPLHF. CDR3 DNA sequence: TGTGCCAGCAGTTTCACGCAGGGTAGTAATTCACCCCTCCACTTT.

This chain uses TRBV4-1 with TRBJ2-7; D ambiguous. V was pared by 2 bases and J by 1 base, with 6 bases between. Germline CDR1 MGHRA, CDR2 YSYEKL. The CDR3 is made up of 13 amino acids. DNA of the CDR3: TGCGCCAGCAGCCAATGGAGATCCTACGAGCAGTACTTC. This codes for CASSQWRSYEQYF.

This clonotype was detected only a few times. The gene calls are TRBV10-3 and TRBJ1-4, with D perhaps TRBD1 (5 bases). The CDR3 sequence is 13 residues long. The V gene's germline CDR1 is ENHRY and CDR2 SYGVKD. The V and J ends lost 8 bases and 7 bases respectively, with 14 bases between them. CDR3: CAIRRDESEKLFF. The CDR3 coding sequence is TGTGCCATCCGGCGGGACGAAAGTGAAAAACTGTTTTTT.

The CDR3 nucleotides are TGTGCCAGCAGAAAACCGACAGGGAAGCAGCATGGCTACACCTTC. Its protein product is CASRKPTGKQHGYTF. The J gene is TRBJ1-2, the V gene TRBV6-5; 7 bases are a match to TRBD1. Germline trimming cut 6 bases from V and 6 bases from J; bases unmatched to any gene: 13. Per germline, CDR1 MNHEY and CDR2 SVGAGI. This CDR3 contains 15 residues.

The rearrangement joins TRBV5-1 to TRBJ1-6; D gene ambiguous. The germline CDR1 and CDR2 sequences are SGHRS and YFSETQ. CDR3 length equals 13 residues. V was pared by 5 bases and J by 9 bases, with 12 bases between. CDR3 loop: CASRGDGGSPLHF. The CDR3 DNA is TGCGCCAGCAGGGGCGATGGAGGTTCACCCCTCCACTTT.

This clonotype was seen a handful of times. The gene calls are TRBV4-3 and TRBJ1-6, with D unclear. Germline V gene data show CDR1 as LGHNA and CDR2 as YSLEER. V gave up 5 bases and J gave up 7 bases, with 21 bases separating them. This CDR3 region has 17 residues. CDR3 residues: CASSAYREPTGNSPLHF. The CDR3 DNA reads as TGCGCCAGCAGCGCTTACAGAGAACCGACGGGCAATTCACCCCTCCACTTT.

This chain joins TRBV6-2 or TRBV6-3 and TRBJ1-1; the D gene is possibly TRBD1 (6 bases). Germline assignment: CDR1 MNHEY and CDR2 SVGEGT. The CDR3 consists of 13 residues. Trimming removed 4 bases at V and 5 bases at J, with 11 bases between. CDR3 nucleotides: TGTGCCAGCAGTTGGGGGCGGGGGACTGAAGCTTTCTTT. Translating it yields CASSWGRGTEAFF.

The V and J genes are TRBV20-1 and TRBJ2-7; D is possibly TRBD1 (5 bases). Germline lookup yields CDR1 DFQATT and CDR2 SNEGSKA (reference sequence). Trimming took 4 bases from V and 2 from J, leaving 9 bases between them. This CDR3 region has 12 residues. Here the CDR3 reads CSAIPTAYEQYF. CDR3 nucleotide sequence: TGCAGTGCTATACCGACAGCCTACGAGCAGTACTTC.

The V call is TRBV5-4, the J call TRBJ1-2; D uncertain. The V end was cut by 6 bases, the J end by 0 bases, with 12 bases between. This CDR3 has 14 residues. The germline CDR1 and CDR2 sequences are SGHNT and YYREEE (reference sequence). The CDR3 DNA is TGTGCCAGCAACGGTGGCGAGACTAACTATGGCTACACCTTC. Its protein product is CASNGGETNYGYTF.

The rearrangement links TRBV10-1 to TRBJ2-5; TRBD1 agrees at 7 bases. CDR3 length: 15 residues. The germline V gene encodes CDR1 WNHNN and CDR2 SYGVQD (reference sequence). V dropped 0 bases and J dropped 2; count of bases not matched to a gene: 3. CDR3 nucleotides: TGCGCCAGCAGTGAGTCGACAGGGAAGCAAGAGACCCAGTACTTC. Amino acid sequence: CASSESTGKQETQYF.

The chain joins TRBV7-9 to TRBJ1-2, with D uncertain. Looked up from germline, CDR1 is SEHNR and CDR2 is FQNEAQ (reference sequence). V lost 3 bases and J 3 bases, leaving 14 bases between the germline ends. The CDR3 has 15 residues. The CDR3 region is CASSFRVGMDYGYTF. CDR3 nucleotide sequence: TGTGCCAGCAGCTTTCGGGTCGGAATGGACTATGGCTACACCTTC.

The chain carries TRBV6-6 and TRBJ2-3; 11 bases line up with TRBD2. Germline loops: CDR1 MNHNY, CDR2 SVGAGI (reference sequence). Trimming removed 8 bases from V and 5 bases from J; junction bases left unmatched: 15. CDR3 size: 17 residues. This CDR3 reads CASHRPSSGRWGDTQYF. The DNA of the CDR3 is TGTGCCAGCCACCGGCCTTCTAGCGGGAGGTGGGGAGATACGCAGTATTTT.

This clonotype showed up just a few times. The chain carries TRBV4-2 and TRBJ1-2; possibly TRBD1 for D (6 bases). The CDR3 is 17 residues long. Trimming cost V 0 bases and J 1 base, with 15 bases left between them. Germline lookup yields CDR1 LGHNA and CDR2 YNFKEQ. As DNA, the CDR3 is TGTGCCAGCAGCCAAGATACGACCCGACAGGTTAACTATGGCTACACCTTC. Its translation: CASSQDTTRQVNYGYTF.

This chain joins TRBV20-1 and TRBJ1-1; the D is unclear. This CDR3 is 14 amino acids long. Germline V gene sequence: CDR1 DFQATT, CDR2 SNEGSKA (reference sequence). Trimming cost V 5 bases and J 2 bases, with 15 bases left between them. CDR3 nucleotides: TGCAGTGCTGCGTACATGCGAGGCAACACTGAAGCTTTCTTT. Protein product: CSAAYMRGNTEAFF.

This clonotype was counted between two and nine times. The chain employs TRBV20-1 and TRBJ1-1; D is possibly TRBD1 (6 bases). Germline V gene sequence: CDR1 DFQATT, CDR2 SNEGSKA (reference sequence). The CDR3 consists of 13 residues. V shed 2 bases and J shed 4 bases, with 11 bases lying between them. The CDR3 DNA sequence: TGCAGTGCTAGACAGGGGTCGGTCACTGAAGCTTTCTTT. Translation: CSARQGSVTEAFF.

The CDR3 loop is CASSQGVSPNSPLHF. The DNA for the CDR3 is TGTGCCAGCAGCCAAGGTGTCAGTCCTAATTCACCCCTCCACTTT. V is TRBV3-1 and J is TRBJ1-6; D unclear. Germline V gives CDR1 LGHDT, CDR2 YNNKEL (reference sequence). V was shortened by 1 base and J by 6 bases, with 10 bases between the two germline ends. This CDR3 has 15 amino acids.